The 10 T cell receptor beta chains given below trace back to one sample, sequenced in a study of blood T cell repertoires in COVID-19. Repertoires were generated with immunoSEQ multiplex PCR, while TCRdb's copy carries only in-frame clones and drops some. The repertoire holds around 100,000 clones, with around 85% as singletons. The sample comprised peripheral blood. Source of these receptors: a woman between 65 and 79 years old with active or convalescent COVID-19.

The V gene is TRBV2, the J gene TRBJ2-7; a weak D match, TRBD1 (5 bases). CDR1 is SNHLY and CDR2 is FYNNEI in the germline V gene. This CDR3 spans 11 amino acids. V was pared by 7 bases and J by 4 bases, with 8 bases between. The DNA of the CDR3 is TGTGCCAGCACGACAGAGTACGAGCAGTACTTC. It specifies CASTTEYEQYF.

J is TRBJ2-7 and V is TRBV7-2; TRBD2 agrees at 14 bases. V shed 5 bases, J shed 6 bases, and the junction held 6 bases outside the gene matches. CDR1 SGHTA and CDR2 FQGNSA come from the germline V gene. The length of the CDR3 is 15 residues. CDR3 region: CASSNRLAGGTEQYF. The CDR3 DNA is TGTGCCAGCAGCAACCGACTAGCGGGAGGGACCGAGCAGTACTTC.

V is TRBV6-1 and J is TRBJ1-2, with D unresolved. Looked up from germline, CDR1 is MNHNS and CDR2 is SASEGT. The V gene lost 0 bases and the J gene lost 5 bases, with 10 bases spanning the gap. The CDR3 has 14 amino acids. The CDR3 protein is CASSEALGGYGYTF. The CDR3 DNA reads TGTGCCAGCAGTGAAGCCCTAGGAGGATATGGCTACACCTTC.

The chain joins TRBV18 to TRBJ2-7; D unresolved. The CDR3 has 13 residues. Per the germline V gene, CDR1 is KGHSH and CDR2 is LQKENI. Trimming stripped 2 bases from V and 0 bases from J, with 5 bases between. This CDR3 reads CASSPTSSYEQYF. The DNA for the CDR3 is TGTGCCAGCTCACCAACCAGCTCCTACGAGCAGTACTTC.

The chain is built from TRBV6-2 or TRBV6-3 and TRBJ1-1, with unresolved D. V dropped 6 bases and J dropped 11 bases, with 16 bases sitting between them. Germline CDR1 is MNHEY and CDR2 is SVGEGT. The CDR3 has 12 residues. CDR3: CASSKASGFAFF. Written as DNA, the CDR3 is TGTGCCAGCAGCAAGGCGTCGGGGTTCGCTTTCTTT.

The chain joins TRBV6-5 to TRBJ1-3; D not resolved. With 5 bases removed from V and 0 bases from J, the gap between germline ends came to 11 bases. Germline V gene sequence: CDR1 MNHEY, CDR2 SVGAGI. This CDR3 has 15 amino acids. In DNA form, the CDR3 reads TGTGCCAGCAGTCGAACGAGCGACTCTGGAAACACCATATATTTT. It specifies CASSRTSDSGNTIYF.

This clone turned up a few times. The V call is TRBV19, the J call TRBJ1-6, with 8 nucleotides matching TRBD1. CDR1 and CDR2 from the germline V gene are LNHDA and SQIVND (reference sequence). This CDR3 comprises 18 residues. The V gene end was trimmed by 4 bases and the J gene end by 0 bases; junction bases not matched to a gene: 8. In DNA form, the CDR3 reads TGTGCCAGTAGTAAAAACCGACAGGGGAGCTCCTATAATTCACCCCTCCACTTT. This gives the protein CASSKNRQGSSYNSPLHF.

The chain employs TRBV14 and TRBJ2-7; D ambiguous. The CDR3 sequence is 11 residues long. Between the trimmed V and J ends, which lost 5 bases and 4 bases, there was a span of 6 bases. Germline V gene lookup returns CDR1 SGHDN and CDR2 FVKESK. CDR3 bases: TGTGCCAGCAGCAATAGATACGAGCAGTACTTC. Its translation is CASSNRYEQYF.

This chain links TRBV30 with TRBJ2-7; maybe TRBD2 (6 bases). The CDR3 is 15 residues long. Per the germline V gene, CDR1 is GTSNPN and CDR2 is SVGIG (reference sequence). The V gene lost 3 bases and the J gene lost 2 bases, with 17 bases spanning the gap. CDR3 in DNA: TGTGCCTGGAGCGCAATGGGGGGATTCGCCTACGAGCAGTACTTC. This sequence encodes CAWSAMGGFAYEQYF.

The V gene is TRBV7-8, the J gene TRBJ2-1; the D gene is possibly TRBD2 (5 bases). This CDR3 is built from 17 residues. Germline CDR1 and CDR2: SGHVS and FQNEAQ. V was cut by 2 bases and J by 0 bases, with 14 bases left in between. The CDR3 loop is CASSLTFVGSSYNEQFF. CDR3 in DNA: TGTGCCAGCAGCTTAACCTTTGTGGGGAGCTCCTACAATGAGCAGTTCTTC.